This note documents a single T cell receptor beta chain sequence. These data are taken from a study of T cell changes during pregnancy in multiple sclerosis. Method: immunoSEQ multiplex PCR; TCRdb's copy keeps in-frame clones and lacks some. The sample carries about 66,000 clones, roughly nine tenths recorded once. The CDR3 is 14 amino acids. Germline V gene sequence: CDR1 SGDLS, CDR2 YYNGEE. V lost 6 bases to trimming and J lost 0 bases, with 10 bases between them. The TCR sequence derives from a female donor with multiple sclerosis, enrolled in a pregnancy study. This chain uses TRBV9 with TRBJ2-1; a possible D gene is TRBD2 (6 bases). This specimen was CD8+ T cells from peripheral blood mononuclear cells, taken before pregnancy. For the CDR3, the DNA is TGTGCCAGCACCGGGGGAAGCTCCTACAATGAGCAGTTCTTC. It specifies CASTGGSSYNEQFF. The entire variable domain, with the rest obtained from reference TRBV9 and TRBJ2-1, is as follows: DSGVTQTPKHLITATGQRVTLRCSPRSGDLSVYWYQQSLDQGLQFLIQYYNGEERAKGNILERFSAQQFPDLHSELNLSSLELGDSALYFCASTGGSSYNEQFFGPGTRLTVL.